The clone carrying this T cell receptor beta chain came up a few times. The sample originates from a study of blood T cell repertoires in COVID-19. Study overall: COVID-19 samples from acute and convalescent phases originated in the United States, Italy and Spain. T cells, B-cell-depleted T cells, or PBMCs supplied cDNA or gDNA.

Original data processing: Reference gene primers were amplified, and this amplification served to estimate nucleated cell counts. Clones were read by immunoSEQ multiplex PCR, and TCRdb kept only the in-frame ones, dropping some. V, J and clone size derive from that table, while D and trimming were established from the DNA sequence. The table lists some 95,000 clones, approximately 80% of them singletons. Germline lookup yields CDR1 SGHTS and CDR2 YDEGEE. Trimming removed 5 bases from V and 0 bases from J, with 14 bases in between. The CDR3 is made up of 15 amino acids. The TCR originated in a man aged 65 to 85 with acute or convalescent COVID-19. The sample consisted of peripheral blood. V usage is TRBV5-8 and J usage is TRBJ2-5; D is possibly TRBD1 (6 bases). This chain's CDR3 is CASSPLRGNQETQYF. The DNA of the CDR3 is TGTGCCAGCAGTCCTCTTAGGGGGAACCAAGAGACCCAGTACTTC.